The 29 T cell receptor beta chains reported below all come from one sample, sequenced in a study of blood T cell repertoires in COVID-19. Assay: immunoSEQ multiplex PCR; the TCRdb copy retains only in-frame clones and omits some. The sample holds fewer than 350,000 clones, about 86% seen once. The sample was peripheral blood. The origin of the receptors is a woman aged 55-70 years with active or convalescent COVID-19.

The V call is TRBV9, the J call TRBJ1-2; D gene ambiguous. Trimming removed 0 bases from V and 4 bases from J, with 4 bases in between. The CDR3 runs 12 residues. Germline V gene data show CDR1 as SGDLS and CDR2 as YYNGEE. Here the CDR3 DNA reads TGTGCCAGCAGCGTAGCAGGCTATGGCTACACCTTC. Its translation: CASSVAGYGYTF.

This clone was picked up one time. This rearrangement joins TRBV7-2 to TRBJ1-5; 8 bases fit TRBD1. The CDR3 is 19 amino acids. Germline values: CDR1 SGHTA, CDR2 FQGNSA. Trimming removed 5 bases from V and 1 base from J; junction bases left unmatched: 16. CDR3 protein: CASSPGAGQGVGSNQPQHF. CDR3 coding DNA: TGTGCCAGCAGCCCTGGGGCCGGACAGGGAGTGGGGAGCAATCAGCCCCAGCATTTT.

The chain couples TRBV7-2 to TRBJ2-5; 14 bases are shared with TRBD2. The CDR3 runs to 16 residues. The V and J ends lost 5 bases and 5 bases, in that order; junction bases with no gene match: 7. Germline CDR1 SGHTA, CDR2 FQGNSA. The CDR3 DNA follows: TGTGCCAGCAGCCTGACTAGCGGGGGGGCCCCCGAGACCCAGTACTTC. Translating gives CASSLTSGGAPETQYF.

The CDR3 region is CASSGPTGGSPLHF. The DNA of the CDR3 is TGTGCCAGCAGTGGGCCGACAGGGGGATCACCCCTCCACTTT. The chain joins TRBV25-1 to TRBJ1-6; 9 bases map to TRBD1. The ends lost 4 bases at V and 10 bases at J; junction bases unmatched: 5. This CDR3 is 14 amino acids long. CDR1 MGHDK and CDR2 SYGVNS come from the germline V gene.

The chain has TRBV7-3 and TRBJ1-1; D is ambiguous. V was cut by 3 bases and J by 2 bases, with 7 bases left in between. The CDR3 is 13 residues long. Germline lookup yields CDR1 SGHTA and CDR2 FQGTGA. CDR3 amino acids: CASSFAANTEAFF. The DNA of the CDR3 is TGTGCCAGCAGCTTTGCGGCTAACACTGAAGCTTTCTTT.

This chain links TRBV5-4 with TRBJ2-3; the match to TRBD2 covers 9 bases. The germline V gene encodes CDR1 SGHNT and CDR2 YYREEE (reference sequence). V shed 3 bases and J 4 bases; nucleotides not matched to a gene: 3. The CDR3 length is 14 residues. CDR3 DNA sequence: TGTGCCAGCAGCTATTTAGCGGGGGCAGATACGCAGTATTTT. Amino acid sequence: CASSYLAGADTQYF.

The DNA for the CDR3 is TGTGCCAGCAGTTTAGGCGGGGGAGGCGAGCAGTACTTC. It codes for CASSLGGGGEQYF. The V call is TRBV12-3 or TRBV12-4, the J call TRBJ2-7, with 7 bases that match TRBD2. With 1 base clipped from V and 6 bases from J, the junction kept 3 bases outside the gene matches. The length of the CDR3 is 13 residues.

The gene calls are TRBV19 and TRBJ1-2; D is uncertain. This CDR3 spans 15 amino acids. The germline V and J ends were trimmed by 9 bases and 0 bases, with 17 bases remaining between them. Germline V lookup: CDR1 LNHDA, CDR2 SQIVND (reference sequence). CDR3 DNA: TGTGCCAGCGCAACTTATGGACTCACTAACTATGGCTACACCTTC. Its translation is CASATYGLTNYGYTF.

This clone is a singleton in its sample. The chain links TRBV4-2 to TRBJ2-3; 11 nucleotides match TRBD2. This CDR3 comprises 18 residues. Per germline, CDR1 LGHNA and CDR2 YNFKEQ. Trimming removed 0 bases from V and 4 bases from J; junction bases left unmatched: 9. The chain's CDR3 is CASSQDPVLAGVADTQYF. CDR3 bases: TGTGCCAGCAGCCAAGACCCCGTACTAGCGGGGGTGGCAGATACGCAGTATTTT.

The chain links TRBV5-1 to TRBJ2-7; 9 bases are shared with TRBD1. Germline lookup yields CDR1 SGHRS and CDR2 YFSETQ. This CDR3 region has 15 residues. V gave up 4 bases and J gave up 5 bases; unmatched junction bases: 10. CDR3 coding DNA: TGCGCCAGCAGCCCGGATGGGACAGGGTACCACGAGCAGTACTTC. Translation: CASSPDGTGYHEQYF.

The chain is built from TRBV5-8 and TRBJ2-7, with 8 bases lining up with TRBD1. Germline CDR1 is SGHTS and CDR2 is YDEGEE. V was pared by 6 bases and J by 3 bases, with 8 bases of the junction left unmatched. This CDR3 has 14 residues. In nucleotides, the CDR3 is TGTGCCAGCATCCTGACAGGGGCCCACTACGAGCAGTACTTC. It yields the protein CASILTGAHYEQYF.

A word on this clone: At the DNA level, this CDR3 is encoded by other sequences in the same sample as well. CDR3 residues: CASSWPTSGGAGGETQYF. The CDR3 nucleotides read TGTGCCAGCAGCTGGCCGACATCCGGGGGGGCGGGTGGCGAGACCCAGTACTTC. This chain uses TRBV11-2 with TRBJ2-5; TRBD2 aligns across 8 bases. V was pared by 4 bases and J by 5 bases, with 18 bases of the junction left unmatched. This CDR3 is built from 18 residues. The germline V gene encodes CDR1 SGHAT and CDR2 FQNNGV.

The rearrangement uses TRBV21-1 and TRBJ1-5; TRBD1 is taken as the D call from the table, unchecked against the DNA. TRBV21-1 is designated a pseudogene. The CDR3 consists of 18 residues. In DNA, the CDR3 is TGTGCCAGCAGCAAAGATCGGACAGGCCATCCGAACAATCAGCCCCAGCATTTT. Encoded protein: CASSKDRTGHPNNQPQHF.

The CDR3 nucleotides read TGTGCCATCAGGCTGACAGGGAGCTATGGCTACACCTTC. The encoded protein is CAIRLTGSYGYTF. V is TRBV10-3 and J is TRBJ1-2; 7 nucleotides match TRBD1. The CDR3 covers 13 residues. V shed 6 bases and J 4 bases; nucleotides not matched to a gene: 5. The germline CDR1 and CDR2 sequences are ENHRY and SYGVKD.

The gene calls are TRBV11-1 and TRBJ2-2, with D possibly matching TRBD1 (5 bases). Germline V gives CDR1 SGHAT, CDR2 FQDESV (reference sequence). The V end lost 7 bases, the J end lost 5 bases, and 5 bases lay between the germline ends. The CDR3 sequence is 11 residues long. DNA for the CDR3: TGTGCCAGCAAGGGGACCGGGGAGCTGTTTTTT. This gives the protein CASKGTGELFF.

This clone was counted between two and nine times. This chain connects TRBV29-1 to TRBJ1-1; D gene ambiguous. The CDR3 loop spans 13 amino acids. V gave up 6 bases and J gave up 5 bases, with 16 bases separating them. Germline CDR1 is SQVTM and CDR2 is ANQGSEA. The CDR3 is CSVKQSGQTEAFF. The CDR3 bases are TGCAGCGTCAAACAATCGGGTCAGACTGAAGCTTTCTTT. The variable domain in full, completed from reference TRBV29-1 and TRBJ1-1, reads SAVISQKPSRDICQRGTSLTIQCQVDSQVTMMFWYRQQPGQSLTLIATANQGSEATYESGFVIDKFPISRPNLTFSTLTVSNMSPEDSSIYLCSVKQSGQTEAFFGQGTRLTVV.

The chain employs TRBV7-7 and TRBJ2-3; a possible D gene is TRBD2 (6 bases). CDR1 and CDR2 (germline): SSHAT, FNYEAQ (reference sequence). Trimming removed 0 bases from V and 3 bases from J, with 7 bases in between. This CDR3 is 14 amino acids long. The chain's CDR3 is CASSLAGGTDTQYF. The DNA of the CDR3 is TGTGCCAGCAGCTTAGCTGGGGGGACAGATACGCAGTATTTT.

This clone occurred once. The genes are TRBV5-5 and TRBJ1-2, with D hard to call. In germline, CDR1 is SGHKS, CDR2 YYEKEE (reference sequence). This CDR3 is 15 amino acids long. Trimming cost V 5 bases and J 3 bases, with 17 bases left between them. The CDR3 spells CASSHAFDIDYGYTF. The CDR3 region has the DNA TGTGCCAGCAGTCACGCTTTCGACATAGACTATGGCTACACCTTC.

The chain links TRBV5-8 to TRBJ2-1, with a possible D match to TRBD1 (6 bases). Trimming removed 2 bases from V and 15 bases from J, with 15 bases in between. The CDR3 loop spans 12 amino acids. Germline V gene lookup returns CDR1 SGHTS and CDR2 YDEGEE. The CDR3 reads CASSFRQGRMFF. The CDR3 DNA reads TGTGCCAGCAGCTTCCGCCAGGGGCGTATGTTCTTC.

This clone was seen only once. This sequence joins TRBV30 and TRBJ1-2; TRBD1 is a possible D gene (6 bases). V dropped 0 bases and J dropped 8 bases, with 13 bases sitting between them. CDR1 and CDR2 from the germline V gene are GTSNPN and SVGIG (reference sequence). This CDR3 is 13 amino acids long. CDR3 bases: TGTGCCTGGAGTGTTGGGGGCAGGGAGGGCTACACCTTC. The encoded protein is CAWSVGGREGYTF.

This rearrangement joins TRBV6-6 to TRBJ1-2; 10 bases map to TRBD1. From germline, CDR1 is MNHNY and CDR2 SVGAGI (reference sequence). V was clipped by 6 bases and J by 8 bases; unmatched bases: 12. This CDR3 is 15 amino acids long. In nucleotides, the CDR3 is TGTGCCAGCAGCCAACGCCGGACAGGGGGAGAAGGCTACACCTTC. Protein: CASSQRRTGGEGYTF.

This sequence joins TRBV6-5 and TRBJ2-5, with 7 positions matching TRBD1. With 6 bases clipped from V and 4 bases from J, the junction kept 8 bases outside the gene matches. Per germline, CDR1 MNHEY and CDR2 SVGAGI. CDR3 size: 14 residues. CDR3: CASRKMTGLETQYF. In DNA form, the CDR3 reads TGTGCCAGCAGAAAAATGACAGGGTTAGAGACCCAGTACTTC.

This rearrangement joins TRBV5-1 to TRBJ2-4; D perhaps matches TRBD1 (5 bases). Trimming left V 0 bases short and J 6 bases short, with 7 bases between. CDR3 length: 13 residues. Per the germline V gene, CDR1 is SGHRS and CDR2 is YFSETQ. The CDR3 region is CASSLGGPNIQYF. The CDR3 coding sequence is TGCGCCAGCAGCTTGGGGGGCCCAAACATTCAGTACTTC.

J is TRBJ2-3 and V is TRBV10-3; 11 bases agree with TRBD1. The junction had 9 bases not matched to a gene; V was cut back by 4 bases and J by 6 bases. Germline V CDR1 and CDR2: ENHRY, SYGVKD. The length of the CDR3 is 16 residues. CDR3 in DNA: TGTGCCATCAGTGGGCGGACAGGGGGCCCCGCCGATACGCAGTATTTT. Amino acids: CAISGRTGGPADTQYF.

The chain's CDR3 is CASSYGRGGGSDTQYF. DNA of the CDR3: TGTGCCAGCAGTTACGGGCGGGGGGGAGGTTCAGATACGCAGTATTTT. The genes are TRBV6-5 and TRBJ2-3; 9 bases match TRBD2. The CDR3 length is 16 residues. From germline, CDR1 is MNHEY and CDR2 SVGAGI. The trim removed 2 bases at V and 4 bases at J, leaving 7 bases unmatched.

The genes are TRBV9 and TRBJ2-5, with 14 bases matching TRBD2. This CDR3 region has 16 residues. The J segment lost 5 bases and the V segment lost 4 bases, leaving 7 bases of the junction unmatched. Per germline, CDR1 SGDLS and CDR2 YYNGEE. The CDR3 is CASSLRLAGGDETQYF. CDR3 coding DNA: TGTGCCAGCAGCTTGAGACTAGCGGGGGGGGACGAGACCCAGTACTTC.

About this clone itself: This CDR3 is also generated by other DNA sequences in the sample. The chain recombines TRBV6-5 with TRBJ2-3; 10 positions match TRBD2. The CDR3 contains 15 residues. V lost 4 bases and J lost 3; bases outside the gene matches: 4. Germline V gene data show CDR1 as MNHEY and CDR2 as SVGAGI. The CDR3 here is CASSSLAGRTDTQYF. CDR3 bases: TGTGCCAGCAGTTCACTAGCGGGGCGGACAGATACGCAGTATTTT.

This chain links TRBV5-1 with TRBJ2-5, with 12 bases aligning to TRBD1. CDR1 SGHRS and CDR2 YFSETQ come from the germline V gene. The V and J ends lost 4 bases and 1 base, in that order; junction bases with no gene match: 11. This CDR3 has 18 amino acids. The CDR3 is CASSRPGTGGVPQETQYF. For the CDR3, the DNA is TGCGCCAGCAGCAGACCCGGGACAGGGGGCGTCCCCCAAGAGACCCAGTACTTC. Full variable domain (missing parts from reference TRBV5-1 and TRBJ2-5): KAGVTQTPRYLIKTRGQQVTLSCSPISGHRSVSWYQQTPGQGLQFLFEYFSETQRNKGNFPGRFSGRQFSNSRSEMNVSTLELGDSALYLCASSRPGTGGVPQETQYFGPGTRLLVL.

This clone was observed a handful of times. Because the CDR3 is missing its conserved closing phenylalanine or tryptophan, this is likely a read error. It is unclear where the CDR3 begins or ends on the DNA, so no DNA is shown, and the CDR3 is as TCRdb lists it. V is TRBV6-1 and J is TRBJ1-2. The CDR3 has 14 amino acids, counting both end residues. Germline V gene data show CDR1 as MNHNS and CDR2 as SASEGT. The CDR3 protein is CASSQLRDPQGLRL.